Listed below are T cell receptor beta chains from one sample, sequenced in a study of cytomegalovirus exposure and HLA in healthy donors. The table came from immunoSEQ multiplex PCR; TCRdb's copy has only in-frame clones and leaves some out. The table includes about 140,000 clones, about 78% detected once. Sequenced material: PBMCs. The receptors were gathered from a male donor in good health and CMV-seronegative. The CDR3 runs from the conserved cysteine through the conserved F or W. Fields, in order: D gene, J gene, CDR3 length, clone size, V gene, CDR3 protein, CDR3 DNA. D genes are given only for firm matches. Size is omitted from some rows. Given values are once, few, many or a class for expanded clones.

d_call: TRBD1; j_call: TRBJ1-2; cdr3_length: 14; clone_size: NA; v_call: TRBV29-1; cdr3_aa: CSGRDSPGHYGYTF; cdr3_nt: TGCAGCGGACGGGACAGTCCGGGCCATTATGGCTACACCTTC
d_call: NA; j_call: TRBJ1-6; cdr3_length: 13; clone_size: NA; v_call: TRBV30; cdr3_aa: CAWSVRGHSPLHF; cdr3_nt: TGTGCCTGGAGTGTACGTGGGCATTCACCCCTCCACTTT
d_call: NA; j_call: TRBJ2-1; cdr3_length: 14; clone_size: NA; v_call: TRBV7-3; cdr3_aa: CASSATGGWNEQFF; cdr3_nt: TGTGCCAGCAGTGCTACTGGGGGGTGGAATGAGCAGTTCTTC
d_call: NA; j_call: TRBJ2-1; cdr3_length: 16; clone_size: NA; v_call: TRBV4-2; cdr3_aa: CASSQREQPTYNEQFF; cdr3_nt: TGTGCCAGCAGCCAAAGGGAGCAGCCCACCTACAATGAGCAGTTCTTC
d_call: NA; j_call: TRBJ2-4; cdr3_length: 15; clone_size: NA; v_call: TRBV12-5; cdr3_aa: CASGLAGGARDIQYF; cdr3_nt: TGTGCTAGTGGTTTGGCCGGGGGAGCCAGAGACATTCAGTACTTC
d_call: NA; j_call: TRBJ2-7; cdr3_length: 13; clone_size: NA; v_call: TRBV5-6; cdr3_aa: CASSSGQSYEQYF; cdr3_nt: TGTGCCAGCAGCTCCGGACAGTCCTACGAGCAGTACTTC
d_call: TRBD2; j_call: TRBJ2-7; cdr3_length: 13; clone_size: NA; v_call: TRBV2; cdr3_aa: CARKGPREDEQYF; cdr3_nt: TGTGCCAGGAAGGGTCCTCGGGAGGACGAGCAGTACTTC
d_call: TRBD2; j_call: TRBJ2-1; cdr3_length: 16; clone_size: NA; v_call: TRBV5-5; cdr3_aa: CASSPAPSGRPWEQFF; cdr3_nt: TGTGCCAGCAGCCCCGCGCCCAGCGGGAGACCTTGGGAGCAGTTCTTC
d_call: TRBD1; j_call: TRBJ1-5; cdr3_length: 15; clone_size: NA; v_call: TRBV6-1; cdr3_aa: CASSERGQGERAQHF; cdr3_nt: TGTGCCAGCAGTGAAAGGGGACAGGGGGAACGGGCCCAGCATTTT
d_call: NA; j_call: TRBJ2-1; cdr3_length: 15; clone_size: NA; v_call: TRBV5-1; cdr3_aa: CASSVLLGAYNEQFF; cdr3_nt: TGCGCCAGCAGCGTATTGTTAGGGGCGTACAATGAGCAGTTCTTC
d_call: TRBD2; j_call: TRBJ2-2; cdr3_length: 18; clone_size: NA; v_call: TRBV7-6; cdr3_aa: CASSLVALLAGNTGELFF; cdr3_nt: TGTGCCAGCAGCTTAGTCGCCTTGCTAGCGGGGAACACCGGGGAGCTGTTTTTT
d_call: TRBD2; j_call: TRBJ2-5; cdr3_length: 14; clone_size: NA; v_call: TRBV27; cdr3_aa: CASSSIAGVETQYF; cdr3_nt: TGTGCCAGCAGTTCAATAGCGGGGGTAGAGACCCAGTACTTC
d_call: TRBD2; j_call: TRBJ2-1; cdr3_length: 14; clone_size: NA; v_call: TRBV4-1; cdr3_aa: CASSHQRGYNEQFF; cdr3_nt: TGCGCCAGCAGCCACCAGCGGGGCTACAATGAGCAGTTCTTC
d_call: NA; j_call: TRBJ2-7; cdr3_length: 14; clone_size: once; v_call: TRBV15; cdr3_aa: CATSRGGFRVEQYF; cdr3_nt: TGTGCCACCAGCAGAGGCGGATTCCGGGTCGAGCAGTACTTC
d_call: NA; j_call: TRBJ2-5; cdr3_length: 13; clone_size: NA; v_call: TRBV12-5; cdr3_aa: CATLGGFQETQYF; cdr3_nt: TGTGCTACCTTAGGGGGTTTTCAAGAGACCCAGTACTTC
d_call: TRBD1; j_call: TRBJ1-1; cdr3_length: 14; clone_size: NA; v_call: TRBV7-3; cdr3_aa: CASSGQGQNTEAFF; cdr3_nt: TGTGCCAGCAGCGGACAGGGACAGAACACTGAAGCTTTCTTT
d_call: TRBD1; j_call: TRBJ2-7; cdr3_length: 14; clone_size: NA; v_call: TRBV2; cdr3_aa: CASSRTGLAREQYF; cdr3_nt: TGTGCCAGCAGTCGGACAGGCCTGGCGCGAGAGCAGTACTTC
d_call: TRBD2; j_call: TRBJ2-3; cdr3_length: 17; clone_size: NA; v_call: TRBV5-1; cdr3_aa: CASSLGALSGGTDTQYF; cdr3_nt: TGCGCCAGCAGCTTGGGGGCACTTAGCGGGGGGACGGATACGCAGTATTTT
d_call: TRBD2; j_call: TRBJ2-3; cdr3_length: 15; clone_size: NA; v_call: TRBV27; cdr3_aa: CASSVAGGITDTQYF; cdr3_nt: TGTGCCAGCTCTGTAGCGGGGGGGATCACAGATACGCAGTATTTT
d_call: TRBD1; j_call: TRBJ1-1; cdr3_length: 15; clone_size: NA; v_call: TRBV7-9; cdr3_aa: CASSLVRGQGTEAFF; cdr3_nt: TGTGCCAGCAGCTTGGTCAGGGGGCAGGGCACTGAAGCTTTCTTT
d_call: NA; j_call: TRBJ1-2; cdr3_length: 17; clone_size: NA; v_call: TRBV4-3; cdr3_aa: CASSQVVNRNPLLGYTF; cdr3_nt: TGCGCCAGCAGCCAAGTCGTCAACCGCAACCCCCTATTGGGCTACACCTTC
d_call: TRBD2; j_call: TRBJ2-7; cdr3_length: 16; clone_size: NA; v_call: TRBV5-4; cdr3_aa: CASSPPGLADSYEQYF; cdr3_nt: TGTGCCAGCAGCCCGCCCGGACTAGCGGACTCCTACGAGCAGTACTTC
d_call: TRBD1; j_call: TRBJ2-1; cdr3_length: 17; clone_size: NA; v_call: TRBV4-3; cdr3_aa: CASSQERDGTVYNEQFF; cdr3_nt: TGCGCCAGCAGCCAAGAAAGGGACGGGACAGTATACAATGAGCAGTTCTTC